The next 15 T cell receptor beta chains were all read from a single sample in a study of vaccination effects on CD4 cells after COVID-19. Data came from immunoSEQ multiplex PCR; TCRdb stores just in-frame clones and leaves some out. Of nearly 25,000 clones listed, almost 70% are singletons. Expansion of antigen-specific CD4+ T cells with viral peptide pools was carried out by the ViraFEST assay before sequencing. Researchers isolated CD4+ T cells once around 11 days of culture had elapsed. Everyone in the study got two shots of either the BNT162b2 or mRNA-1273 vaccine. No antigen has been assigned to these receptors. Sequencing was performed on CD4+ T cells from PBMCs cultured with SARS-CoV-2 spike peptides, taken after COVID-19 vaccination. All receptors derive from a human donor who received a COVID-19 vaccine.

This chain joins TRBV6-5 and TRBJ1-2; D gene ambiguous. Trimming took 6 bases from V and 4 from J, leaving 9 bases between them. Germline V gene sequence: CDR1 MNHEY, CDR2 SVGAGI. The CDR3 extends over 12 amino acids. The CDR3 loop reads CASSPNSYGYTF. The CDR3 DNA reads TGTGCCAGCAGCCCCAATTCCTATGGCTACACCTTC.

The chain is built from TRBV7-2 and TRBJ2-7, with TRBD2 matching over 13 bases. The CDR3 spans 15 residues. V was pared by 3 bases and J by 4 bases, with 3 bases of the junction left unmatched. CDR1 SGHTA and CDR2 FQGNSA come from the germline V gene. CDR3 residues: CASSFPTSGRYEQYF. DNA for the CDR3: TGTGCCAGCAGCTTCCCGACTAGCGGGAGGTACGAGCAGTACTTC.

In its sample, this clone was seen a few times. This sequence joins TRBV20-1 and TRBJ1-1; D not certain. Germline CDR1 DFQATT, CDR2 SNEGSKA (reference sequence). The length of the CDR3 is 8 residues. CDR3 residues: CSTSEAFF. CDR3 bases: TGCAGCACATCTGAAGCTTTCTTT.

The chain is built from TRBV9 and TRBJ1-3, with a weak D call TRBD1 (6 bases). Germline V gene lookup returns CDR1 SGDLS and CDR2 YYNGEE. The germline V and J ends were trimmed by 4 bases and 0 bases, with 14 bases remaining between them. CDR3 length: 16 amino acids. The CDR3: CASSPRQARSGNTIYF. The CDR3 DNA sequence: TGTGCCAGCAGCCCAAGACAGGCCCGCTCTGGAAACACCATATATTTT.

The rearrangement joins TRBV19 to TRBJ2-2; TRBD2 aligns across 7 bases. Unmatched junction bases numbered 5, after V lost 5 bases and J lost 2 bases. The length of the CDR3 is 15 residues. The germline V gene encodes CDR1 LNHDA and CDR2 SQIVND (reference sequence). The CDR3 loop reads CASSSAGVNTGELFF. The CDR3 DNA reads TGTGCCAGTAGTTCCGCGGGGGTAAACACCGGGGAGCTGTTTTTT.

The gene calls are TRBV5-4 and TRBJ1-3; unclear D gene. The CDR3 runs to 15 residues. The V gene lost 2 bases and the J gene lost 0 bases, with 9 bases spanning the gap. Per the germline V gene, CDR1 is SGHNT and CDR2 is YYREEE (reference sequence). The DNA of the CDR3 is TGTGCCAGCAGCTTAGAGACGCCCTCTGGAAACACCATATATTTT. It specifies CASSLETPSGNTIYF.

This chain links TRBV6-6 with TRBJ2-7, with 10 positions matching TRBD2. Germline V gives CDR1 MNHNY, CDR2 SVGAGI (reference sequence). The CDR3 length is 14 residues. V lost 8 bases and J lost 6; bases outside the gene matches: 10. Here the CDR3 reads CASSTGTSDPEQYF. CDR3 sequence (DNA): TGTGCCAGCTCCACCGGGACTAGCGACCCCGAGCAGTACTTC.

This clone was seen just once. In DNA, the CDR3 is TGTGCCACCGCTTCTGGGGAGGGCGGGGACACTGAAGCTTTCTTT. The encoded protein is CATASGEGGDTEAFF. The chain recombines TRBV24-1 with TRBJ1-1; D remains unclear. The germline CDR1 and CDR2 sequences are KGHDR and SFDVKD. V was clipped by 9 bases and J by 3 bases, with 19 bases between them. This CDR3 contains 15 residues.

The chain recombines TRBV19 with TRBJ1-2; D is uncertain. The V end lost 2 bases, the J end lost 4 bases, and 5 bases lay between the germline ends. From germline, CDR1 is LNHDA and CDR2 SQIVND (reference sequence). The CDR3 is made up of 12 amino acids. The CDR3 DNA follows: TGTGCCAGTAGTATATACACCTATGGCTACACCTTC. Translated: CASSIYTYGYTF.

This clone was observed a handful of times. The rearrangement uses TRBV5-1 and TRBJ2-2; D not resolved. The germline CDR1 and CDR2 sequences are SGHRS and YFSETQ. The CDR3 has 15 residues. V shed 3 bases and J shed 3 bases, with 12 bases lying between them. CDR3 nucleotides: TGCGCCAGCAGCTCGACTCTGACGGACACCGGGGAGCTGTTTTTT. Protein: CASSSTLTDTGELFF. Supplemented by reference TRBV5-1 and TRBJ2-2, the full variable domain reads KAGVTQTPRYLIKTRGQQVTLSCSPISGHRSVSWYQQTPGQGLQFLFEYFSETQRNKGNFPGRFSGRQFSNSRSEMNVSTLELGDSALYLCASSSTLTDTGELFFGEGSRLTVL.

The chain combines TRBV3-1 (or the pseudogene TRBV3-2) with TRBJ1-2; 7 positions agree with TRBD1. Trimming removed 2 bases from V and 4 bases from J; junction bases left unmatched: 7. Germline V CDR1 and CDR2: LGHDT, YNNKEL (reference sequence). The CDR3 extends over 15 amino acids. CDR3 nucleotide sequence: TGTGCCAGCAGCCAAAAGACAGGGCCCCTCTATGGCTACACCTTC. Amino acid sequence: CASSQKTGPLYGYTF.

This clone was counted a few times. The chain combines TRBV4-1 with TRBJ1-5, with 9 bases lining up with TRBD1. With 0 bases clipped from V and 9 bases from J, the junction kept 6 bases outside the gene matches. The CDR3 totals 15 residues. Per germline, CDR1 MGHRA and CDR2 YSYEKL. In DNA, the CDR3 is TGCGCCAGCAGCCAAGAGAGGACAGGGGCAGGGCCCCAGCATTTT. It translates to CASSQERTGAGPQHF.

This chain connects TRBV27 to TRBJ1-2; 7 nucleotides match TRBD1. V lost 5 bases to trimming and J lost 6 bases; unmatched junction nucleotides: 12. The CDR3 runs 15 residues. Germline CDR1 MNHEY, CDR2 SMNVEV (reference sequence). This chain's CDR3 is CASSPHLDREHGYTF. The CDR3 DNA is TGTGCCAGCAGTCCCCACCTCGACAGGGAGCATGGCTACACCTTC.

The CDR3 DNA sequence: TGTGCCAGCAGTTATCTGGCGGGAGGGCCTGGCGGGGAGCTGTTTTTT. Its protein is CASSYLAGGPGGELFF. V gene TRBV6-5 combines with J gene TRBJ2-2; 9 bases are a match to TRBD2. The CDR3 length is 16 residues. V lost 3 bases and J lost 7; bases outside the gene matches: 9. Germline CDR1 and CDR2: MNHEY and SVGAGI.

The genes are TRBV2 and TRBJ1-2; no firm D call. Trimming cost V 4 bases and J 2 bases, with 5 bases left between them. The CDR3 consists of 12 residues. The germline V gene has CDR1 SNHLY and CDR2 FYNNEI. CDR3 coding DNA: TGTGCCAGCAGTGGACAAAACTATGGCTACACCTTC. It yields the protein CASSGQNYGYTF.